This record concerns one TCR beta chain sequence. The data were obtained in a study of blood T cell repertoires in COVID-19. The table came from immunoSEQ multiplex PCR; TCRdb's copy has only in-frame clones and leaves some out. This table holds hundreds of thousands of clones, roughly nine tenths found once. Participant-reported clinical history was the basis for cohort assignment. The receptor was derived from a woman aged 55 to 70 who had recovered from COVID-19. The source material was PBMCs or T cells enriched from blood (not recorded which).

The CDR3 is CASSIRTGGGYYGYTF. CDR3 nucleotide sequence: TGTGCCAGTAGTATCCGGACGGGAGGCGGATACTATGGCTACACCTTC. This chain links TRBV19 with TRBJ1-2; no reliable D call. The CDR3 consists of 16 residues. Germline-derived CDR1 and CDR2 are LNHDA and SQIVND (reference sequence). Trimming took 3 bases from V and 3 from J, leaving 17 bases between them.